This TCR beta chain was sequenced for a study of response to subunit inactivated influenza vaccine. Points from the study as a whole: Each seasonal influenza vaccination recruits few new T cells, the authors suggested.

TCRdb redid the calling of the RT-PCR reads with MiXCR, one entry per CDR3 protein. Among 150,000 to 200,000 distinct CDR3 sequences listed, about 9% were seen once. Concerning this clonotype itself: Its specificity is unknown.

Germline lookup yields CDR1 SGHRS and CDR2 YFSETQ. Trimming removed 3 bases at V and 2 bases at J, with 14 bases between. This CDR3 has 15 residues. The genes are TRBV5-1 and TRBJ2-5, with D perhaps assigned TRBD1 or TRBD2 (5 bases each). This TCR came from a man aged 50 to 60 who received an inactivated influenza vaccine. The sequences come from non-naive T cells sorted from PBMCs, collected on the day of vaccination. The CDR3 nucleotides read TGCGCCAGCAGCTCCAACTGGGGGTGGCAAGAGACCCAGTACTTC. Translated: CASSSNWGWQETQYF.